This passage covers 24 T cell receptor beta chains from one sample sequenced in a study of T-cell reconstitution after alpha-beta-depleted transplantation in children. The library targeted TCRbeta and was prepared with unique molecular identifiers. MiXCR was run by TCRdb on the PCR reads, yielding one entry per CDR3 protein. The table has a few hundred thousand distinct CDR3 sequences, 10% to 15% seen once; the top ten hold about 2.2%. The material sequenced was PBMCs, mostly from graft donor cells, taken 360 days after TCRalphabeta/CD19-depleted stem cell transplant. The receptors originated from a male patient under 18 who had a stem cell transplant for acute myeloid leukemia, so the T cells may come from the graft donor.

This clonotype was detected only a few times. The chain links TRBV7-8 to TRBJ2-7; 7 positions agree with TRBD2. Germline-derived CDR1 and CDR2 are SGHVS and FQNEAQ. With V trimmed by 3 bases and J by 0 bases, 5 bases remained unmatched. This CDR3 region has 15 residues. The CDR3 nucleotides read TGTGCCAGCAGCTTCGAGGGAGGGCCCTCCTACGAGCAGTACTTC. This gives the protein CASSFEGGPSYEQYF.

The chain uses TRBV7-3 and TRBJ2-1; 11 bases map to TRBD2. The CDR3 has 15 residues. Per the germline V gene, CDR1 is SGHTA and CDR2 is FQGTGA. V lost 5 bases to trimming and J lost 6 bases; unmatched junction nucleotides: 6. CDR3 sequence: CASSQTSGKVNEQFF. CDR3 coding DNA: TGTGCCAGCAGCCAGACTAGCGGGAAGGTCAATGAGCAGTTCTTC.

A note on this clonotype: Because the CDR3's place on the DNA is in doubt, the DNA is left out and the CDR3 is given as listed by TCRdb. The chain recombines TRBV4-3 with TRBJ2-2. Germline CDR1 reads LGHNA; CDR2 reads YSLEER. The CDR3 is 13 amino acids in total, end residues counted. This CDR3 is CASSQDLAGSCFF.

There are many counts of this clonotype. This rearrangement joins TRBV2 to TRBJ2-7; D is perhaps TRBD1 (5 bases). Trimming took off 7 bases at V and 2 bases at J, with 9 bases between the two ends. Germline V gives CDR1 SNHLY, CDR2 FYNNEI. This CDR3 is built from 12 residues. CDR3 protein: CASNQGTYEQYF. The CDR3 DNA is TGTGCCAGCAATCAGGGAACCTACGAGCAGTACTTC. The full variable domain, in which reference TRBV2 and TRBJ2-7 provide the parts outside the CDR3, is EPEVTQTPSHQVTQMGQEVILRCVPISNHLYFYWYRQILGQKVEFLVSFYNNEISEKSEIFDDQFSVERPDGSNFTLKIRSTKLEDSAMYFCASNQGTYEQYFGPGTRLTVT.

At least ten counts were recorded for this clonotype. CDR3 DNA: TGTGCCAGCAGTCCGACAGGGCTGGTTGGGTACGAGCAGTACTTC. Protein sequence: CASSPTGLVGYEQYF. The J gene is TRBJ2-7, the V gene TRBV28; 7 bases match TRBD1. Per germline, CDR1 MDHEN and CDR2 SYDVKM. The CDR3 has 15 amino acids. J lost 4 bases, V lost 5 bases, and 11 bases had no gene match.

This clonotype was picked up many times. The chain carries TRBV9 and TRBJ2-7, with no clear D. This CDR3 has 14 amino acids. Germline loops: CDR1 SGDLS, CDR2 YYNGEE. V was pared by 0 bases and J by 0 bases, with 7 bases between. DNA of the CDR3: TGTGCCAGCAGCGTAGGCGTTCTCTCCTACGAGCAGTACTTC. Encoded protein: CASSVGVLSYEQYF.

A few counts support this clonotype. The CDR3 protein is CASSGDWSSYNEQFF. CDR3 nucleotide sequence: TGTGCCAGCAGTGGCGACTGGAGCTCCTACAATGAGCAGTTCTTC. The V call is TRBV25-1, the J call TRBJ2-1; D ambiguous. Trimming removed 4 bases at V and 0 bases at J, with 10 bases between. The germline CDR1 and CDR2 sequences are MGHDK and SYGVNS. CDR3 length: 15 amino acids.

This clonotype appeared a few times. V is TRBV28 and J is TRBJ2-7, with 14 bases identical to TRBD2. V shed 4 bases and J 6 bases; nucleotides not matched to a gene: 14. The CDR3 is 18 residues long. Germline V CDR1 and CDR2: MDHEN, SYDVKM. The CDR3 nucleotides are TGTGCCAGCAGTTCATGGGGCCTGGGGACTAGCGGGGGCCGCGAGCAGTACTTC. This translates into CASSSWGLGTSGGREQYF.

V is TRBV7-3 and J is TRBJ2-1, with D perhaps matching TRBD2 (6 bases). Germline loops: CDR1 SGHTA, CDR2 FQGTGA. V shed 4 bases and J shed 6 bases, with 16 bases lying between them. This CDR3 is built from 15 residues. The CDR3 bases are TGTGCCAGCAGCTCCTTCGCGACTAGTACCAATGAGCAGTTCTTC. Protein sequence: CASSSFATSTNEQFF.

The rearrangement joins TRBV6-5 to TRBJ2-6; D could derive from TRBD1 or TRBD2 (6 bases each). Trimming removed 1 base at V and 2 bases at J, with 9 bases between. Germline CDR1 reads MNHEY; CDR2 reads SVGAGI. This CDR3 has 16 residues. The DNA for the CDR3 is TGTGCCAGCAGTTACTACGGGGGCGCTGGGGCCAACGTCCTGACTTTC. Translating it yields CASSYYGGAGANVLTF.

The chain uses TRBV7-3 and TRBJ2-1; possibly TRBD2 for D (7 bases). Trimming shortened V by 3 bases and J by 6 bases, and 12 bases separated the two germline ends. The germline V gene has CDR1 SGHTA and CDR2 FQGTGA. The CDR3 sequence is 14 residues long. In DNA form, the CDR3 reads TGTGCCAGCAGCTTTAAGGGGGGGAGCAATGAGCAGTTCTTC. Amino acid sequence: CASSFKGGSNEQFF.

In its sample, this clonotype was seen a few times. The genes are TRBV7-2 and TRBJ2-7; 9 nucleotides line up with TRBD1. The CDR3 is 15 residues long. Germline-derived CDR1 and CDR2 are SGHTA and FQGNSA. Trimming cost V 3 bases and J 4 bases; bases outside gene matches: 7. In DNA form, the CDR3 reads TGTGCCAGCAGCTTCGACGGACAGGGGATATACGAGCAGTACTTC. Translation gives CASSFDGQGIYEQYF.

This chain joins TRBV20-1 and TRBJ2-7; 10 bases match TRBD1. With 1 base clipped from V and 4 bases from J, the junction kept 4 bases outside the gene matches. This CDR3 region has 14 residues. In germline, CDR1 is DFQATT, CDR2 SNEGSKA (reference sequence). The CDR3 sequence is CSARVPDRGYEQYF. Written as DNA, the CDR3 is TGCAGTGCTAGAGTACCGGACAGGGGGTACGAGCAGTACTTC.

This clonotype is a singleton in its sample. The gene calls are TRBV10-3 and TRBJ2-3; D ambiguous. Per germline, CDR1 ENHRY and CDR2 SYGVKD. This CDR3 comprises 16 residues. Trimming shortened V by 0 bases and J by 2 bases, and 12 bases separated the two germline ends. The CDR3 DNA is TGTGCCATCAGTGAGTCGCGGCTCCAATTCACAGATACGCAGTATTTT. Amino acids: CAISESRLQFTDTQYF.

This clonotype was picked up many times. The V call is TRBV11-2, the J call TRBJ2-4; 12 bases are a match to TRBD2. Looked up from germline, CDR1 is SGHAT and CDR2 is FQNNGV. With 3 bases clipped from V and 8 bases from J, the junction kept 20 bases outside the gene matches. CDR3 length equals 20 residues. The CDR3 loop reads CASSFTPFDASGRAGDIQYF. CDR3 DNA sequence: TGTGCCAGCAGCTTCACACCGTTCGACGCTAGCGGGAGGGCAGGTGACATTCAGTACTTC.

The chain uses TRBV29-1 and TRBJ2-6; 8 bases are shared with TRBD1. Looked up from germline, CDR1 is SQVTM and CDR2 is ANQGSEA. V was clipped by 6 bases and J by 2 bases; unmatched bases: 6. This CDR3 contains 15 residues. CDR3 sequence: CSVGQGAAGANVLTF. The CDR3, as DNA: TGCAGCGTAGGGCAGGGGGCTGCTGGGGCCAACGTCCTGACTTTC.

This clonotype has just a few counts. The chain couples TRBV20-1 to TRBJ1-2; a weak D match, TRBD1 (5 bases). Trimming removed 1 base from V and 5 bases from J, with 20 bases in between. Germline V gene data show CDR1 as DFQATT and CDR2 as SNEGSKA (reference sequence). The CDR3 has 16 amino acids. The CDR3 sequence: CSARVLHPGTEYGYTF. Here the CDR3 DNA reads TGCAGTGCTAGAGTCCTTCATCCCGGGACGGAGTATGGCTACACCTTC.

This clonotype was picked up a small number of times. The chain joins TRBV12-5 to TRBJ1-1; D gene uncertain. CDR1 and CDR2 (germline): LGHNT, FRNRAP. V gave up 1 base and J gave up 0 bases, with 9 bases separating them. The CDR3 is made up of 15 amino acids. DNA of the CDR3: TGTGCTAGTGGTTTGGGTCAGAACCTGAACACTGAAGCTTTCTTT. This sequence encodes CASGLGQNLNTEAFF.

The chain couples TRBV19 to TRBJ2-7; 14 bases fit TRBD2. This CDR3 contains 14 residues. The ends lost 5 bases at V and 12 bases at J; junction bases unmatched: 9. Germline V gives CDR1 LNHDA, CDR2 SQIVND (reference sequence). This CDR3 reads CASSVDGTSGSRYF. The DNA for the CDR3 is TGTGCCAGTAGTGTCGACGGGACTAGCGGGAGTAGGTACTTC.

There are a few counts of this clonotype. The genes are TRBV20-1 and TRBJ2-1; D is perhaps TRBD1 or TRBD2 (5 bases each). Trimming left V 6 bases short and J 3 bases short, with 12 bases between. The CDR3 loop spans 13 amino acids. CDR1 and CDR2 (germline): DFQATT, SNEGSKA (reference sequence). For the CDR3, the DNA is TGCAGTGCCCACGAGGGGTACTACAATGAGCAGTTCTTC. Its translation is CSAHEGYYNEQFF.

The V call is TRBV28, the J call TRBJ2-1; 9 nucleotides align to TRBD1. CDR3 size: 15 residues. V was clipped by 3 bases and J by 3 bases; unmatched bases: 3. Germline loops: CDR1 MDHEN, CDR2 SYDVKM. The CDR3 DNA follows: TGTGCCAGCAGTTTTTGGGGACAGGGCTACAATGAGCAGTTCTTC. Translation: CASSFWGQGYNEQFF. Supplemented by reference TRBV28 and TRBJ2-1, the full variable domain reads DVKVTQSSRYLVKRTGEKVFLECVQDMDHENMFWYRQDPGLGLRLIYFSYDVKMKEKGDIPEGYSVSREKKERFSLILESASTNQTSMYLCASSFWGQGYNEQFFGPGTRLTVL.

The J gene is TRBJ2-1, the V gene TRBV7-3; 7 nucleotides align to TRBD2. V shed 5 bases, J shed 0 bases, and the junction held 10 bases outside the gene matches. Germline CDR1 is SGHTA and CDR2 is FQGTGA. CDR3 size: 17 residues. CDR3 sequence reads: CASSPWGGSVSYNEQFF. The CDR3 bases are TGTGCCAGCAGCCCATGGGGCGGGAGTGTCTCCTACAATGAGCAGTTCTTC.

This clonotype was picked up many times. The chain is built from TRBV12-3 or TRBV12-4 and TRBJ2-3; the D gene is possibly TRBD1 (6 bases). Trimming pared 5 bases from V and 0 bases from J, leaving 15 bases between. The CDR3 loop spans 16 amino acids. This CDR3 reads CASSLQVGASTDTQYF. The CDR3 DNA reads as TGTGCCAGCAGTCTCCAGGTGGGGGCGAGCACAGATACGCAGTATTTT.

The chain recombines TRBV27 with TRBJ2-1, with 16 bases matching TRBD2. The CDR3 sequence is 18 residues long. Trimming removed 0 bases from V and 7 bases from J; junction bases left unmatched: 6. Germline lookup yields CDR1 MNHEY and CDR2 SMNVEV (reference sequence). The CDR3 spells CASSLSTGLAGGPNEQFF. The DNA of the CDR3 is TGTGCCAGCAGTTTATCCACGGGACTAGCGGGAGGGCCGAATGAGCAGTTCTTC.